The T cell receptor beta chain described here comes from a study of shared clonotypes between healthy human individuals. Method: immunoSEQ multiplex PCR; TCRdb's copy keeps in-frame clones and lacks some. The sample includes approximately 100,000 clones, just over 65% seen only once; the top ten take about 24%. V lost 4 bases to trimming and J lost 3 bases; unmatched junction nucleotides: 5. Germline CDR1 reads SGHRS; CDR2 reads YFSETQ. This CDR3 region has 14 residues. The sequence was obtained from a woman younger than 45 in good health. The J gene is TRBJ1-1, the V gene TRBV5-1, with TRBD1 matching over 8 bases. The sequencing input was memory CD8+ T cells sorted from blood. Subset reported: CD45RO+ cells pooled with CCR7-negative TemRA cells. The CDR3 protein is CASSTQGAHTEAFF. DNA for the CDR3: TGCGCCAGCAGCACTCAGGGGGCACACACTGAAGCTTTCTTT. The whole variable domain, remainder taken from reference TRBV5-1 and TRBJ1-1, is KAGVTQTPRYLIKTRGQQVTLSCSPISGHRSVSWYQQTPGQGLQFLFEYFSETQRNKGNFPGRFSGRQFSNSRSEMNVSTLELGDSALYLCASSTQGAHTEAFFGQGTRLTVV.